The sequence of this T cell receptor beta chain was determined in a study of T cells after yellow fever vaccination. General study points: Reappearance after the booster was seen for most primary-vaccination clones, at 96% CD4 and 75% to 90% CD8.

Trimming removed 3 bases from V and 8 bases from J; junction bases left unmatched: 3. The CDR3 totals 13 residues. Looked up from germline, CDR1 is MNHEY and CDR2 is SMNVEV (reference sequence). A universal primer site and UMIs were added as TCR cDNA was made by 5'RACE template switching. TCRdb called the 5' RACE reads again in MiXCR, with one record for every CDR3 protein. The sample includes 300,000 to 400,000 distinct CDR3 sequences, approximately 8% of them seen just once. This clonotype was counted a few times. Its antigen is as yet unknown. The sample consisted of PBMCs, taken roughly 47 days after the first yellow fever vaccination. The sequence came from a man between 18 and 35 years old who received the YFV17D yellow fever vaccine. V is TRBV27 and J is TRBJ1-4, with 7 bases aligning to TRBD1. CDR3 sequence: CASSFNRGEKLFF. In DNA, the CDR3 is TGTGCCAGCAGTTTCAACAGGGGAGAAAAACTGTTTTTT.